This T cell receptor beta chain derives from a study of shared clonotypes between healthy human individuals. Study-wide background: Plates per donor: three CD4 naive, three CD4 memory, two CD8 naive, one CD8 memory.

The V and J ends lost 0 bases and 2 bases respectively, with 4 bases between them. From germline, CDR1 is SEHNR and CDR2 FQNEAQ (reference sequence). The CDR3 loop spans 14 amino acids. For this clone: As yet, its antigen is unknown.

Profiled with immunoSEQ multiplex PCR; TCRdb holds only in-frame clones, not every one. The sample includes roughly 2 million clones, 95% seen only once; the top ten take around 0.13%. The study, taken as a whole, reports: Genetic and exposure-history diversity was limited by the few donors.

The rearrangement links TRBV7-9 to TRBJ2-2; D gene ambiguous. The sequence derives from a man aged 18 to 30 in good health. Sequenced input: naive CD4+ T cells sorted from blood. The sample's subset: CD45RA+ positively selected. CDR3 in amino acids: CASSLASNTGELFF. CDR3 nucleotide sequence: TGTGCCAGCAGCTTAGCCAGTAACACCGGGGAGCTGTTTTTT.